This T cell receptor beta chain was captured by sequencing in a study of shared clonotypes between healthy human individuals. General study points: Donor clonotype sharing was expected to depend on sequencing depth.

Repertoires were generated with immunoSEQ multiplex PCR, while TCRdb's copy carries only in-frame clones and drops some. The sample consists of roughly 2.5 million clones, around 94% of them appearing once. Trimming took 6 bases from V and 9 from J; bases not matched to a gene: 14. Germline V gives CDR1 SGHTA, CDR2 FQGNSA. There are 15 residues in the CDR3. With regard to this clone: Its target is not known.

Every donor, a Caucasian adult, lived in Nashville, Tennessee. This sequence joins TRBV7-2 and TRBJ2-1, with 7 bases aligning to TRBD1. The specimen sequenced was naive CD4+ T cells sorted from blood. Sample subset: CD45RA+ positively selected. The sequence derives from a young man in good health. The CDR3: CASRRRTGFIGEQFF. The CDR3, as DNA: TGTGCCAGCAGGCGTCGGACAGGTTTTATCGGTGAGCAGTTCTTC.